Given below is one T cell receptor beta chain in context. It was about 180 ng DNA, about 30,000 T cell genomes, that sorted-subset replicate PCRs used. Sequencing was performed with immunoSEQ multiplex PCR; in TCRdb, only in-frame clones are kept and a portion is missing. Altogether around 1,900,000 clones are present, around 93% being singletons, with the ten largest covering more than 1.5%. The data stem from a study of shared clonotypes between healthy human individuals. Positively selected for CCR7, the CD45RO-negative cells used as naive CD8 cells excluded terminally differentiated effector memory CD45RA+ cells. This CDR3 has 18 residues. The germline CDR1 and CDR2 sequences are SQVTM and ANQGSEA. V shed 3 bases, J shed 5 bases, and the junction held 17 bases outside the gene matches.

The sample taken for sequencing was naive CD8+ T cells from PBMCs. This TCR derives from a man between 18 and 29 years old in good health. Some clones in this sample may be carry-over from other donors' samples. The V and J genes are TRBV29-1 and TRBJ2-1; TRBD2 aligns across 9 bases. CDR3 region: CSVERVPVRLAADNEQFF. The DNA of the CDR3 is TGCAGCGTTGAGCGGGTGCCGGTCCGACTAGCGGCAGACAATGAGCAGTTCTTC.